A few counts support the clone carrying this T cell receptor beta chain. This sample was taken from a study of TIL therapy for anti-PD-1-resistant metastatic lung cancer. Study context: Most patients had lung adenocarcinoma; a few tumors were EGFR-mutant, two ALK-rearranged; half smoked currently or formerly.

This sample's time point: pre-treatment sample, taken before nivolumab and TIL therapy. Tumor tissue came from excised metastases, mostly pleural nodules or supraclavicular lymph nodes. Tumors were harvested before any PD-1/PD-L1 blockade. The immunoSEQ assay was v3. Each library reached about 2.1 million read pairs, or about 5-6.5 million at deep level. Method: immunoSEQ multiplex PCR; TCRdb's copy keeps in-frame clones and lacks some. The profile shows more than 8,000 clones, 55% to 70% of them singletons. This CDR3 is built from 19 residues. Germline values: CDR1 SGHVS, CDR2 FQNEAQ. The V gene end was trimmed by 0 bases and the J gene end by 6 bases; junction bases not matched to a gene: 13.

Sequencing used tumor tissue, obtained at baseline. The sequence was obtained from a person between 25 and 80 years old with non-small cell lung cancer. This chain connects TRBV7-8 to TRBJ2-2, with TRBD1 identical over 10 bases. CDR3 amino acids: CASSLAVRPGQGIAGELFF. As DNA, the CDR3 is TGTGCCAGCAGCTTAGCCGTCCGACCGGGACAGGGGATTGCCGGGGAGCTGTTTTTT.